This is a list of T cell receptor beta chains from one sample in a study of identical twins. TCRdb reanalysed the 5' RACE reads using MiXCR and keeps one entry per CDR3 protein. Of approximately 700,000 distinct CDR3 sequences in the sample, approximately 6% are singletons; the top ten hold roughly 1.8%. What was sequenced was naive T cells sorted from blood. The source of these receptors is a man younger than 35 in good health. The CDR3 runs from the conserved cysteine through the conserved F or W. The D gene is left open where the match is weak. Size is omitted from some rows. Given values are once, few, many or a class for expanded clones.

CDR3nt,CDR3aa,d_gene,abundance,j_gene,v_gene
TGTGCCAGCAGTCGAGGGGGTCTAGCGGGGATGCAAGAGACCCAGTACTTC,CASSRGGLAGMQETQYF,TRBD2,many,TRBJ2-5,TRBV13
TGTGCCAGCAGCTTATTTGGTTCCTACAATGAGCAGTTCTTC,CASSLFGSYNEQFF,NA,NA,TRBJ2-1,TRBV11-3
TGTGCCAGCAGTCTCCTCGGGACAGGGTTCTACGAGCAGTACTTC,CASSLLGTGFYEQYF,TRBD1,many,TRBJ2-7,TRBV27
TGTGCCAGCAGTGCCTCGACAGGGGTTAACACTGAAGCTTTCTTT,CASSASTGVNTEAFF,TRBD1,many,TRBJ1-1,TRBV2
TGTGCCAGCGGGTTACAGAGGGGGAATGAGCAGTTCTTC,CASGLQRGNEQFF,NA,few,TRBJ2-1,TRBV6-6
TGTGCCAGCAGCACCGGACAGGGGCGAGCGGGACGAGATACGCAGTATTTT,CASSTGQGRAGRDTQYF,TRBD1,many,TRBJ2-3,TRBV7-2
TGTGCCAGCAGCTTGGGGCAGGGGGCGGGTCAGCCCCAGCATTTT,CASSLGQGAGQPQHF,TRBD1,many,TRBJ1-5,TRBV12-3/TRBV12-4
TGTGCCACCAGTGCGTTGGGGGCCTACAATGAGCAGTTCTTC,CATSALGAYNEQFF,NA,many,TRBJ2-1,TRBV24-1
TGTGCCACCAAGCTTGGAGGAGGTGGCAGTTTCTACGAGCAGTACTTC,CATKLGGGGSFYEQYF,NA,few,TRBJ2-7,TRBV5-4
TGCAGTGCTAGAGATAAGAGTCTTCGCGACGAGCAGTACTTC,CSARDKSLRDEQYF,NA,few,TRBJ2-7,TRBV20-1
TGTGCCAGCAGCCCTAAAACAGGATCCTACGAGCAGTACTTC,CASSPKTGSYEQYF,NA,few,TRBJ2-7,TRBV4-2
TGTGCCAGCAGTCGAAGAGGAGGGAAGATAGCCAAAAACATTCAGTACTTC,CASSRRGGKIAKNIQYF,NA,many,TRBJ2-4,TRBV12-3/TRBV12-4
TGTGCCAGCAGCTTATCGTGGCAGGGAATGTACAATGAGCAGTTCTTC,CASSLSWQGMYNEQFF,NA,NA,TRBJ2-1,TRBV7-6
TGTGCCAGCAGTTTGAGCGGAATAAGCGGCTACACCTTC,CASSLSGISGYTF,NA,many,TRBJ1-2,TRBV27
TGTGCCAGCAGCTTGGGGACTAGCGGGAGTATTGAGACCCAGTACTTC,CASSLGTSGSIETQYF,TRBD2,NA,TRBJ2-5,TRBV7-2
TGTGCCACCAGCAGGAGGGGGGACACAGATACGCAGTATTTT,CATSRRGDTDTQYF,NA,many,TRBJ2-3,TRBV15
TGCGCCAGCAACACTGACAGGGGACGGGAAGAGACCCAGTACTTC,CASNTDRGREETQYF,TRBD1,few,TRBJ2-5,TRBV5-1
TGTGCCAGCAGTCGCACACATACTTACAATGAGCAGTTCTTC,CASSRTHTYNEQFF,NA,many,TRBJ2-1,TRBV6-2/TRBV6-3
TGTGCCAGCAGCTTATTCGCCGGAAACACAGATACGCAGTATTTT,CASSLFAGNTDTQYF,NA,many,TRBJ2-3,TRBV7-9
TGTGCCAGCACCCTACCGGGACTTGGGACCCAGCATTTT,CASTLPGLGTQHF,NA,few,TRBJ1-5,TRBV6-2/TRBV6-3
TGTGCCAGCAGCACAGGAGAAACCTACGTGCAGTACTTC,CASSTGETYVQYF,NA,NA,TRBJ2-7,TRBV7-9
TGTGCCAGCAGTAGCTCTGGGGCCAACGTCCTGACTTTC,CASSSSGANVLTF,NA,many,TRBJ2-6,TRBV18
TGTGCCAGCAGTTTGGAGAGGGGACTAGCGACGAATGAGCAGTTCTTC,CASSLERGLATNEQFF,TRBD2,many,TRBJ2-1,TRBV12-3/TRBV12-4
TGTGCCAGCTCACCAGGGGTTTATGGCTACACCTTC,CASSPGVYGYTF,NA,many,TRBJ1-2,TRBV12-3/TRBV12-4
TGCAGCGTCAAGGTCGGACTTCTCAATGAGCAGTTCTTC,CSVKVGLLNEQFF,NA,many,TRBJ2-1,TRBV29-1
TGTGCCAGCAGCTTGTTCGGGGTCCTAGCGGGAAGCTACAATGAGCAGTTCTTC,CASSLFGVLAGSYNEQFF,TRBD2,many,TRBJ2-1,TRBV5-6
TGTGCCAGCAGCTCCTACCAGGGGCAATGGGCCAACGTCCTGACTTTC,CASSSYQGQWANVLTF,NA,few,TRBJ2-6,TRBV7-9
TGTGCCAGCAGCCTAAGGGTGAGAGTCACTGAAGCTTTCTTT,CASSLRVRVTEAFF,NA,NA,TRBJ1-1,TRBV4-2
TGCGCCAGCACCGGGACTAGCGGGAGAGGTGGCAACAATGAGCAGTTCTTC,CASTGTSGRGGNNEQFF,TRBD2,many,TRBJ2-1,TRBV5-1
TGTGCCAGCAGCCATGACAGGAACTATGGCTACACCTTC,CASSHDRNYGYTF,NA,many,TRBJ1-2,TRBV7-8
TGTGCCAGCAGCCCTACCGGGACAGCGGAGACCCAGTACTTC,CASSPTGTAETQYF,TRBD1,NA,TRBJ2-5,TRBV5-5
TGTGCCAGCACCCAAACCGGGAACCTCTACGAGCAGTACTTC,CASTQTGNLYEQYF,NA,few,TRBJ2-7,TRBV6-1
TGTGCCAGCGCCCCCTCTGCTGGGCCTACCTACAATGAGCAGTTCTTC,CASAPSAGPTYNEQFF,NA,many,TRBJ2-1,TRBV13
TGCAGTGCTACAATGGGAGGCTCTGGAAACACCATATATTTT,CSATMGGSGNTIYF,NA,many,TRBJ1-3,TRBV20-1
TGTGCCAGCAGCTACATATTAATCCGGGAGTCCGGGGTTACCGGGGAGCTGTTTTTT,CASSYILIRESGVTGELFF,NA,NA,TRBJ2-2,TRBV7-6
TGTGCCAGCAGCCCCTCACCTCGACAGGGAATGGCTGAAGCTTTCTTT,CASSPSPRQGMAEAFF,TRBD1,NA,TRBJ1-1,TRBV5-5
TGTGCCAGCAGCATTTCGACTAGCGGGTTCACAGATACGCAGTATTTT,CASSISTSGFTDTQYF,TRBD2,many,TRBJ2-3,TRBV12-3/TRBV12-4
TGTGCCAGCAGTCCCGACATCCAGCCCCAGCATTTT,CASSPDIQPQHF,NA,many,TRBJ1-5,TRBV12-3/TRBV12-4
TGCGCCAGCAGCCAAGATTTACGGACAGGGGGTTCGGGGACCCAGTACTTC,CASSQDLRTGGSGTQYF,TRBD1,NA,TRBJ2-5,TRBV4-1
TGTGCCTGGAGTTCTCTAGCGGGAGGGAACAATGAGCAGTTCTTC,CAWSSLAGGNNEQFF,TRBD2,NA,TRBJ2-1,TRBV30
TGTGCCAGCAGAACCGGGACTAGCCGGCCCTGGAACTACAATGAGCAGTTCTTC,CASRTGTSRPWNYNEQFF,TRBD2,many,TRBJ2-1,TRBV12-3/TRBV12-4
TGCAGCGTTGAATCCGGGGGGAACACTGAAGCTTTCTTT,CSVESGGNTEAFF,NA,many,TRBJ1-1,TRBV29-1
TGTGCCAGCAGCTATCGGGACGGATTGCAGTATTTT,CASSYRDGLQYF,NA,NA,TRBJ2-3,TRBV13
TGCGCCAGCAGTCCTAGACAGGGGGCTGCTAATGAAAAACTGTTTTTT,CASSPRQGAANEKLFF,TRBD1,NA,TRBJ1-4,TRBV4-1
TGTGCCAGCAGTTTGCTCCCCTACGAGCAGTACTTC,CASSLLPYEQYF,NA,many,TRBJ2-7,TRBV12-3/TRBV12-4
TGTGCCTGGAGGGAACGGGGTTACAATGAGCAGTTCTTC,CAWRERGYNEQFF,NA,few,TRBJ2-1,TRBV30
TGCAGTGCTTCTACGCGCCCCAACAATGAGCAGTTCTTC,CSASTRPNNEQFF,NA,many,TRBJ2-1,TRBV20-1
TGCAGTGCTAGTGCTCCCGGGGGGTATGTGCAGTACTTC,CSASAPGGYVQYF,TRBD2,many,TRBJ2-7,TRBV20-1
TGCAGTGCTAGGGAATCGGGGGCGCAGGAGACCCAGTACTTC,CSARESGAQETQYF,NA,NA,TRBJ2-5,TRBV20-1
TGCAGTGCTAGAGAAGGGGGCGGCGGCAATCAGCCCCAGCATTTT,CSAREGGGGNQPQHF,TRBD1,many,TRBJ1-5,TRBV20-1
TGTGCCAGCAGCTTAGTACTAGCGGGGGTCTACGAGCAGTACTTC,CASSLVLAGVYEQYF,TRBD2,many,TRBJ2-7,TRBV11-2
TGTGCCAGCAGCTTAGACATTGGTGCTAGCACAGATACGCAGTATTTT,CASSLDIGASTDTQYF,NA,many,TRBJ2-3,TRBV11-2
TGTGCCATCAGTGAGCGGACAGGGGGCGGTCAGCCCCAGCATTTT,CAISERTGGGQPQHF,TRBD1,many,TRBJ1-5,TRBV10-3
TGTGCCAGCAGCTTAGATCAGAGGACTAGCCACTACAATGAGCAGTTCTTC,CASSLDQRTSHYNEQFF,TRBD2,NA,TRBJ2-1,TRBV11-3
TGCGCCAGCAGCTTGTTACAGGGGGAGACCCAGTACTTC,CASSLLQGETQYF,TRBD1,NA,TRBJ2-5,TRBV5-1
TGTGCCAGCAGCCCCAGGGGGGGAGCCACTGAAGCTTTCTTT,CASSPRGGATEAFF,TRBD1,few,TRBJ1-1,TRBV7-9
TGTGCCAGCAGCTCCGGGACAGGGAAGCGGCAGCCCCAGCATTTT,CASSSGTGKRQPQHF,TRBD1,many,TRBJ1-5,TRBV7-8
TGCAGTGCTAGTGTGCGGCTAGCGGGGCACACAGATACGCAGTATTTT,CSASVRLAGHTDTQYF,TRBD2,many,TRBJ2-3,TRBV20-1
TGTGCCAGCAGCCCCCCAGGGACCACTGAAGCTTTCTTT,CASSPPGTTEAFF,NA,many,TRBJ1-1,TRBV5-5